One sample yielded the 4 T cell receptor beta chains listed below, sequenced in a study of T-cell memory formation after mild COVID-19. TCRdb used MiXCR to reprocess the 5' RACE reads, holding one entry per CDR3 protein. The sample contains more than 300,000 distinct CDR3 sequences, about an eighth of which appear only once. The material sequenced was PBMCs or a T cell subset sorted from them (not recorded which). All receptors come from a man between 18 and 29 years old who had mild COVID-19 (a few samples of this study predate the infection). Cell type and time point are not known.

This chain joins TRBV2 and TRBJ2-2, with D unclear. V shed 5 bases and J shed 0 bases, with 10 bases lying between them. CDR3 length equals 15 residues. CDR1 is SNHLY, CDR2 FYNNEI, per germline. The CDR3 nucleotides read TGTGCCAGCAGTTCGATCCTAACGAACACCGGGGAGCTGTTTTTT. Protein product: CASSSILTNTGELFF.

This chain links TRBV4-3 with TRBJ2-7; a weak D match, TRBD2 (7 bases). The CDR3 loop spans 15 amino acids. Germline V lookup: CDR1 LGHNA, CDR2 YSLEER. Trimming took off 1 base at V and 3 bases at J, with 13 bases between the two ends. The CDR3 bases are TGCGCCAGCAGCCAAGCCCGGGGGGCGTACTACGAGCAGTACTTC. Amino acid sequence: CASSQARGAYYEQYF.

This clonotype occurred a few times. The CDR3 here is CASSVDSGNTIYF. CDR3 coding DNA: TGCGCCAGCAGTGTGGATTCTGGAAACACCATATATTTT. This chain connects TRBV5-1 to TRBJ1-3; D is unresolved. Trimming removed 5 bases at V and 1 base at J, with 7 bases between. The CDR3 runs 13 residues. CDR1 and CDR2 from the germline V gene are SGHRS and YFSETQ. The full variable domain, completed using reference TRBV5-1 and TRBJ1-3, is KAGVTQTPRYLIKTRGQQVTLSCSPISGHRSVSWYQQTPGQGLQFLFEYFSETQRNKGNFPGRFSGRQFSNSRSEMNVSTLELGDSALYLCASSVDSGNTIYFGEGSWLTVV.

V gene TRBV2 combines with J gene TRBJ2-7; 8 nucleotides agree with TRBD2. The CDR3 has 12 amino acids. The V segment lost 10 bases and the J segment 6 bases; nucleotides outside the gene matches: 8. The germline gives CDR1 SNHLY, CDR2 FYNNEI. In nucleotides, the CDR3 is TGTGCCACTCAAGCGGGGGTGGGCGAGCAGTACGTC. Its protein product is CATQAGVGEQYV.